The rows below give T cell receptor beta chains drawn from one sample of a study of CD8 T cells in Susac syndrome. MiXCR, run by TCRdb on the immunoSEQ multiplex PCR reads, gives a single entry per CDR3 protein. The data show around 190,000 distinct CDR3 sequences, roughly 95% seen once. Sequencing used CD4+ T cells from PBMCs. These receptors came from a human donor in good health. Both conserved end residues are part of each CDR3. The order of the fields is V gene, clone size, J gene, D gene, CDR3 protein, CDR3 DNA. The D gene is left open where the match is weak. The size field is filled for only some rows; it gives once, few, many or a size class.

>TRBV11-1|-|TRBJ2-1|-
CASRATSREQFF
TGTGCCAGCAGAGCCACTAGTCGGGAGCAGTTCTTC
>TRBV29-1|-|TRBJ1-2|-
CSVESGSTINYGYTF
TGCAGCGTTGAATCGGGATCGACAATTAACTATGGCTACACCTTC
>TRBV4-1|-|TRBJ2-2|TRBD2
CASSQLAMGLRITGELFF
TGCGCCAGCAGCCAACTCGCGATGGGACTACGGATCACCGGGGAGCTGTTTTTT
>TRBV28|once|TRBJ2-5|-
CASSYLRKETQYF
TGTGCCAGCAGTTACCTAAGAAAAGAGACCCAGTACTTC
>TRBV11-2|-|TRBJ2-3|TRBD2
CASGLAGTDTQYF
TGTGCCAGCGGACTAGCGGGCACAGATACGCAGTATTTT
>TRBV7-2|-|TRBJ1-1|-
CASSPLGGLNTEAFF
TGTGCCAGCAGCCCCCTCGGGGGCCTGAACACTGAAGCTTTCTTT
>TRBV5-4|-|TRBJ1-2|-
CASSLAGVPDGYTF
TGTGCCAGCAGCTTGGCCGGGGTACCCGATGGCTACACCTTC
>TRBV29-1|once|TRBJ1-2|-
CSVDTDYGYTF
TGCAGCGTTGATACAGACTATGGCTACACCTTC
>TRBV30|-|TRBJ2-2|TRBD2
CAWSVLSGGNTGELFF
TGTGCCTGGAGTGTACTTAGCGGGGGGAACACCGGGGAGCTGTTTTTT
>TRBV12-3/TRBV12-4|-|TRBJ1-1|-
CASSFRAVNTEAFF
TGTGCCAGCAGTTTTAGGGCGGTCAACACTGAAGCTTTCTTT
>TRBV29-1|-|TRBJ2-3|TRBD2
CSVGGGPTDTQYF
TGCAGCGTCGGGGGAGGGCCCACAGATACGCAGTATTTT
>TRBV12-3/TRBV12-4|-|TRBJ2-6|-
CASRGPGANVLTF
TGTGCCAGCAGGGGACCTGGGGCCAACGTCCTGACTTTC
>TRBV7-2|-|TRBJ1-5|-
CASSLRGSNQPQHF
TGTGCCAGCAGCTTACGGGGATCTAATCAGCCCCAGCATTTT
>TRBV20-1|once|TRBJ2-7|TRBD2
CSARLDTSGGEQYF
TGCAGTGCTAGATTGGACACTAGCGGGGGGGAGCAGTACTTC
>TRBV29-1|once|TRBJ2-2|-
CSVEGLPDTGELFF
TGCAGCGTTGAAGGTTTACCGGACACCGGGGAGCTGTTTTTT
>TRBV9|-|TRBJ2-7|-
CASTSPGSLEQYF
TGTGCCAGCACCTCCCCGGGCAGCCTCGAGCAGTACTTC
>TRBV12-3/TRBV12-4|-|TRBJ2-1|-
CASSFGGAAYNEQFF
TGTGCCAGCAGTTTCGGAGGGGCAGCTTACAATGAGCAGTTCTTC
>TRBV18|-|TRBJ1-5|-
CASSPRDTGNQPQHF
TGTGCCAGCTCACCTCGGGACACGGGCAATCAGCCCCAGCATTTT
>TRBV9|-|TRBJ2-5|-
CASSVGQGIQETQYF
TGTGCCAGCAGCGTAGGGCAGGGGATCCAAGAGACCCAGTACTTC
>TRBV15|-|TRBJ2-1|-
CATSRELWQDNREQFF
TGTGCCACCAGCAGAGAGTTGTGGCAGGATAATCGTGAGCAGTTCTTC
>TRBV6-2/TRBV6-3|-|TRBJ1-5|-
CASEPAGYQPQHF
TGTGCCAGCGAGCCAGCCGGTTATCAGCCCCAGCATTTT
>TRBV27|-|TRBJ1-5|-
CASSFAGNQPQHF
TGTGCCAGCAGTTTCGCTGGGAATCAGCCCCAGCATTTT
>TRBV20-1|-|TRBJ2-4|-
CSARDPRPGAAGNIQYF
TGCAGTGCTAGAGACCCTAGGCCAGGGGCTGCTGGAAACATTCAGTACTTC
>TRBV5-1|-|TRBJ1-3|-
CASSLTGSSGNTIYF
TGCGCCAGCAGCTTGACGGGCAGCTCTGGAAACACCATATATTTT
>TRBV28|-|TRBJ2-5|-
CASGTPIGRETQYF
TGTGCCAGCGGAACCCCGATCGGTAGGGAGACCCAGTACTTC
>TRBV7-9|-|TRBJ1-2|-
CASGQLANYGYTF
TGTGCCAGCGGACAGCTAGCCAACTATGGCTACACCTTC
>TRBV6-6|-|TRBJ1-5|-
CASSYPEGRSQPQHF
TGTGCCAGCAGTTACCCCGAGGGGCGATCGCAGCCCCAGCATTTT
>TRBV29-1|-|TRBJ1-4|-
CSVDFRQPPGKLFF
TGCAGCGTTGATTTCCGTCAACCCCCCGGAAAACTGTTTTTT
>TRBV6-2/TRBV6-3|-|TRBJ2-1|-
CASSYPGDNEQFF
TGTGCCAGCAGTTACCCAGGAGACAATGAGCAGTTCTTC
>TRBV12-3/TRBV12-4|few|TRBJ1-5|-
CASSLASGGNQPQHF
TGTGCCAGCAGTTTAGCGTCTGGGGGAAATCAGCCCCAGCATTTT
>TRBV5-1|-|TRBJ1-2|-
CASSSNGGRGYTF
TGCGCCAGCAGCTCAAATGGCGGACGTGGCTACACCTTC
>TRBV20-1|-|TRBJ2-5|-
CSARGVGETQYF
TGCAGTGCTAGAGGAGTGGGAGAGACCCAGTACTTC
>TRBV5-1|-|TRBJ1-2|-
CASRPEAGVIYGYTF
TGCGCCAGCAGGCCGGAGGCAGGGGTAATCTATGGCTACACCTTC
>TRBV20-1|-|TRBJ2-3|-
CSASRAGTDTQYF
TGCAGTGCTAGTCGGGCGGGCACAGATACGCAGTATTTT
>TRBV7-2|-|TRBJ2-3|-
CASSLALPTDTQYF
TGTGCCAGCAGCTTAGCGCTTCCCACAGATACGCAGTATTTT
>TRBV4-1|-|TRBJ2-1|-
CASSQLLISGKQFF
TGCGCCAGCAGCCAATTGCTAATTAGCGGCAAGCAGTTCTTC
>TRBV28|-|TRBJ2-5|-
CASAGGSETQYF
TGTGCCAGCGCAGGAGGGTCGGAGACCCAGTACTTC
>TRBV29-1|-|TRBJ2-3|-
CSVQTDLSADTQYF
TGCAGCGTTCAGACAGACCTTTCTGCAGATACGCAGTATTTT
>TRBV5-4|-|TRBJ1-5|-
CASSSWGLQPQHF
TGTGCCAGCAGCTCCTGGGGGTTGCAGCCCCAGCATTTT
>TRBV6-5|-|TRBJ1-2|-
CASMLGGFGGYTF
TGTGCCAGCATGCTAGGGGGTTTCGGGGGCTACACCTTC
>TRBV10-3|-|TRBJ2-2|TRBD1
CAIGGTGGNTGELFF
TGTGCCATCGGGGGGACAGGGGGAAACACCGGGGAGCTGTTTTTT
>TRBV20-1|few|TRBJ2-7|-
CSASVGGTYEQYF
TGCAGTGCTAGTGTCGGCGGAACCTACGAGCAGTACTTC
>TRBV5-1|-|TRBJ2-3|TRBD2
CASSLSSFGAGEDTQYF
TGCGCCAGCAGCTTGAGTTCATTCGGGGCGGGAGAAGATACGCAGTATTTT
>TRBV5-5|-|TRBJ1-5|-
CASSSGSQPQPQHF
TGTGCCAGCAGCAGTGGGTCCCAGCCTCAGCCCCAGCATTTT
>TRBV4-3|-|TRBJ1-2|-
CASSQGPAYYGYTF
TGCGCCAGCAGCCAGGGCCCGGCGTACTATGGCTACACCTTC
>TRBV4-3|once|TRBJ2-4|-
CASSQDPSTPTYF
TGCGCCAGCAGCCAAGATCCTAGTACTCCCACCTACTTC
>TRBV5-1|-|TRBJ2-3|-
CASGRDWPGADTQYF
TGCGCCAGCGGACGGGACTGGCCAGGGGCAGATACGCAGTATTTT
>TRBV7-2|once|TRBJ2-3|-
CASSSSQGIATQYF
TGTGCCAGCAGCTCGTCTCAGGGAATCGCCACGCAGTATTTT
>TRBV9|-|TRBJ2-3|TRBD2
CASSTRTSEDTQYF
TGTGCCAGCAGCACCCGGACTAGCGAAGATACGCAGTATTTT
>TRBV29-1|-|TRBJ2-1|-
CSVDNRAGYNEQFF
TGCAGCGTTGACAACAGGGCAGGGTACAATGAGCAGTTCTTC
>TRBV25-1|once|TRBJ1-5|TRBD1
CATSSRDRGVNQPQHF
TGTGCCACCTCATCCCGGGACAGGGGTGTAAATCAGCCCCAGCATTTT
>TRBV9|-|TRBJ2-5|-
CASSVAQGYQETQYF
TGTGCCAGCAGCGTAGCTCAGGGGTACCAAGAGACCCAGTACTTC
>TRBV5-6|-|TRBJ2-5|-
CASSFDSREETQYF
TGTGCCAGCAGCTTTGACTCGAGGGAGGAGACCCAGTACTTC
>TRBV29-1|-|TRBJ2-7|-
CSVEGGGDEQYF
TGCAGCGTTGAAGGGGGGGGCGACGAGCAGTACTTC
>TRBV3-1|-|TRBJ2-1|-
CASSQDQGSYNEQFF
TGTGCCAGCAGCCAAGACCAGGGGTCCTACAATGAGCAGTTCTTC